This TCR beta chain was captured by sequencing in a study of blood T cell repertoires in COVID-19. Study-level background: COVID-19 samples collected from the United States, Italy and Spain covered acute and convalescent phases. In each case, the material was cDNA or gDNA derived from T cells, B-cell-depleted T cells, or PBMCs.

Sequencing used immunoSEQ multiplex PCR; TCRdb keeps in-frame clones, though not all of them. Of 100,000 to 120,000 clones in the sample, roughly 84% were seen once. This clone was observed a few times. V shed 6 bases, J shed 6 bases, and the junction held 3 bases outside the gene matches. The CDR3 extends over 12 amino acids. CDR1 and CDR2 from the germline V gene are MGHDK and SYGVNS. The TCR comes from a woman aged 40-49 years with acute or convalescent COVID-19. What was sequenced was peripheral blood. V and J are TRBV25-1 and TRBJ1-1; 8 bases fit TRBD1. CDR3 in amino acids: CASRPQGAEAFF. The CDR3 coding sequence is TGTGCCAGCAGACCACAGGGGGCTGAAGCTTTCTTT.